This T cell receptor (beta chain) derives from a study of cytomegalovirus exposure and HLA in healthy donors. PCR primers comprised 60 Vbeta and 13 Jbeta primers. Sequencing used immunoSEQ multiplex PCR; TCRdb keeps in-frame clones, though not all of them. The sample has more than 100,000 clones; 78% are singletons. V dropped 1 base and J dropped 8; count of bases not matched to a gene: 3. The germline CDR1 and CDR2 sequences are SGHKS and YYEKEE (reference sequence). CDR3 length equals 14 residues. J is TRBJ1-6 and V is TRBV5-5, with 7 bases fitting TRBD1. Input material: PBMCs. The clonotype comes from a woman in her twenties or thirties in good health and CMV-seropositive. This CDR3 is CASSLTGAYSPLHF. The DNA for the CDR3 is TGTGCCAGCAGCTTGACAGGGGCCTATTCACCCCTCCACTTT.